These T cell receptor beta chains were read from a single sample in a study of PD-1 and CTLA-4 blockade in melanoma. Sequencing was performed with immunoSEQ multiplex PCR; in TCRdb, only in-frame clones are kept and a portion is missing. This table holds 15,000 to 20,000 clones, over 65% found once. The sequencing used CD8+ T cells from peripheral blood, collected before anti-PD-1 treatment. These receptors all stem from a human donor with melanoma. CDR3s include the opening cysteine and the closing phenylalanine or tryptophan. D genes are given only for firm matches. Size is omitted from some rows. Given values are once, few, many or a class for expanded clones.

CDR3 length | J gene | D gene | V gene | clone size | CDR3 DNA | CDR3 protein
14 | TRBJ1-2 | . | TRBV6-1 | . | TGTGCCAGCAGTGAAGAGGTCAGGCTGGAGGGCTACACCTTC | CASSEEVRLEGYTF
14 | TRBJ2-7 | . | TRBV5-4 | . | TGTGCCAGCAGCACCTCGGGGAGCTCCTACGAGCAGTACTTC | CASSTSGSSYEQYF
15 | TRBJ1-4 | . | TRBV5-1 | . | TGCGCCAGCAGCGGAGACCCATCAACTAATGAAAAACTGTTTTTT | CASSGDPSTNEKLFF
14 | TRBJ2-7 | TRBD2 | TRBV10-3 | . | TGTGCCATCAGGAAGCGGGGAAGCCCCTACGAGCAGTACTTC | CAIRKRGSPYEQYF
15 | TRBJ2-3 | . | TRBV24-1 | once | TGTGCCACCAGTGATTTCGACGGGCGGGGTGATACGCAGTATTTT | CATSDFDGRGDTQYF
14 | TRBJ2-7 | TRBD2 | TRBV13 | few | TGTGCCAGCAGCTTGGGGACTAGTATCTACGAGCAGTACTTC | CASSLGTSIYEQYF
13 | TRBJ2-7 | . | TRBV7-9 | . | TGTGCCAGCAGCTTAGTGGGAGGACGAGAGCAGTACTTC | CASSLVGGREQYF
14 | TRBJ2-3 | . | TRBV27 | . | TGTGCCAGCAGTTTATATGCGGGCACAGATACGCAGTATTTT | CASSLYAGTDTQYF
10 | TRBJ2-5 | . | TRBV30 | few | TGTGCCTGGGGAGGAGAGACCCAGTACTTC | CAWGGETQYF
14 | TRBJ2-5 | . | TRBV13 | . | TGTGCCAGCAGCTCCTTGGGGGCGCGGGAGACCCAGTACTTC | CASSSLGARETQYF
17 | TRBJ2-5 | TRBD1 | TRBV7-9 | . | TGTGCCAGCAGCTTATGGACAGGGGTTTACCACCAAGAGACCCAGTACTTC | CASSLWTGVYHQETQYF
15 | TRBJ2-5 | . | TRBV7-9 | . | TGTGCCAGCAGCTTAAAAAGGGACTTGGGGGAGACCCAGTACTTC | CASSLKRDLGETQYF
11 | TRBJ2-2 | . | TRBV11-2 | once | TGTGCCAGCAGACCCACCGGGGAGCTGTTTTTT | CASRPTGELFF
14 | TRBJ1-2 | TRBD1 | TRBV19 | . | TGTGCCAGTAGTTCCTTCACAGGGGACTATGGCTACACCTTC | CASSSFTGDYGYTF
15 | TRBJ1-1 | TRBD1 | TRBV6-2/TRBV6-3 | once | TGTGCCAGCAGTTCCGAACAGGGGGCTGGAACTGAAGCTTTCTTT | CASSSEQGAGTEAFF
14 | TRBJ2-7 | TRBD1 | TRBV29-1 | . | TGCAGCGTTGAATATCGGGACAGGGACTACGAGCAGTACTTC | CSVEYRDRDYEQYF
11 | TRBJ2-4 | . | TRBV12-3/TRBV12-4 | . | TGTGCCAGCGGGACTTCTAACATTCAGTACTTC | CASGTSNIQYF
15 | TRBJ2-1 | TRBD2 | TRBV4-1 | . | TGCGCCAGCAGCCAACTAGCGGGAACTCTCAATGAGCAGTTCTTC | CASSQLAGTLNEQFF
16 | TRBJ2-3 | . | TRBV19 | . | TGTGCCAGTAGTGACAGAAAGGGGCCTCGCACAGATACGCAGTATTTT | CASSDRKGPRTDTQYF
13 | TRBJ1-2 | TRBD1 | TRBV30 | . | TGTGCCTGGAGTGATCAAGGGGGCGATGGCTACACCTTC | CAWSDQGGDGYTF
14 | TRBJ2-3 | . | TRBV10-2 | few | TGCGCCAGCAGTGCCCCCCGAAGCACAGATACGCAGTATTTT | CASSAPRSTDTQYF
11 | TRBJ2-3 | . | TRBV12-3/TRBV12-4 | . | . | CASSFGTGTKF
13 | TRBJ2-3 | TRBD2 | TRBV6-5 | . | TGTGCCAGCAGACTAGCGGGGCCAGATACGCAGTATTTT | CASRLAGPDTQYF